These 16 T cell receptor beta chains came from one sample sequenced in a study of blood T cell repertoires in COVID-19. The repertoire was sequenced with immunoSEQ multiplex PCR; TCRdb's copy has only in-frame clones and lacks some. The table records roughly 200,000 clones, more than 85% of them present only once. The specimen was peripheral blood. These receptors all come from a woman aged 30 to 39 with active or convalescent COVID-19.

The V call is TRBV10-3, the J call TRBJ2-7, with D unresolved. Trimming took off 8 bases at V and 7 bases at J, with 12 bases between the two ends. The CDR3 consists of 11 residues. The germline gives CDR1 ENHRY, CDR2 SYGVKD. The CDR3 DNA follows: TGTGCCATCCAGGCCGGCAAGGAGCAGTACTTC. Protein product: CAIQAGKEQYF.

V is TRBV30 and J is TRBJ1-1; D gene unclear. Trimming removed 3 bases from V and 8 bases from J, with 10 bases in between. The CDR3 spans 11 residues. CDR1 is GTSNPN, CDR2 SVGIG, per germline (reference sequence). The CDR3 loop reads CAWSPAREAFF. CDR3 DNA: TGTGCCTGGAGCCCGGCCAGGGAAGCTTTCTTT.

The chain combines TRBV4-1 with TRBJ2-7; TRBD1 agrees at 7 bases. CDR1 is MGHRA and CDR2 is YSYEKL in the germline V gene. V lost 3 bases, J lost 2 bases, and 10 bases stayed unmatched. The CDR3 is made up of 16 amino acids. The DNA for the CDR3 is TGCGCCAGCAGCCAGGACGACAGGGTAGGGACCTACGAGCAGTACTTC. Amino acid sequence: CASSQDDRVGTYEQYF.

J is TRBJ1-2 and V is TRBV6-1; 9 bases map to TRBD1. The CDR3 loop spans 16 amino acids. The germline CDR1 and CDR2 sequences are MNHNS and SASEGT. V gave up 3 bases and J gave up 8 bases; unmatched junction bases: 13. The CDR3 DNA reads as TGTGCCAGCAGTGACGCCGGAACAGGGGGCGCGAGGGGCTACACCTTC. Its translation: CASSDAGTGGARGYTF.

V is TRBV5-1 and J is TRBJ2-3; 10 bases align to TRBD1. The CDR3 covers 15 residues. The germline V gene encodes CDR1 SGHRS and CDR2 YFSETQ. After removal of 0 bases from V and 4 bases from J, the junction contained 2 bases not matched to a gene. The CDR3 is CASSLGQGAADTQYF. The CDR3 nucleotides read TGCGCCAGCAGCTTGGGACAGGGGGCGGCAGATACGCAGTATTTT.

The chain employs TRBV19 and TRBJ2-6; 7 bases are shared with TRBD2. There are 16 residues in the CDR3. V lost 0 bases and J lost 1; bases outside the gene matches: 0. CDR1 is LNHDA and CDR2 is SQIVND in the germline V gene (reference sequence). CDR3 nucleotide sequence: TGTGCCAGTAGTATAGACGGGAGGTCTGGGGCCAACGTCCTGACTTTC. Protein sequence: CASSIDGRSGANVLTF.

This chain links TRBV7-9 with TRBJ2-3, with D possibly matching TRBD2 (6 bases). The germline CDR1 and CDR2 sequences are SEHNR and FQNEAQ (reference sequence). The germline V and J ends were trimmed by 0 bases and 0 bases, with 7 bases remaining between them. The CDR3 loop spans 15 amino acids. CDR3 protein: CASSLAGGSTDTQYF. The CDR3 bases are TGTGCCAGCAGCTTAGCGGGGGGAAGCACAGATACGCAGTATTTT.

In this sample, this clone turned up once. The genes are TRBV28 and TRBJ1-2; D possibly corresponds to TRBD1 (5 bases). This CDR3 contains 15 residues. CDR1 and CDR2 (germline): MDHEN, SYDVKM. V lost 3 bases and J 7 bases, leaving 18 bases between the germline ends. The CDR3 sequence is CASSLAGRSLSGYTF. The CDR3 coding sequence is TGTGCCAGCAGTTTGGCAGGGAGGTCGTTGAGTGGCTACACCTTC.

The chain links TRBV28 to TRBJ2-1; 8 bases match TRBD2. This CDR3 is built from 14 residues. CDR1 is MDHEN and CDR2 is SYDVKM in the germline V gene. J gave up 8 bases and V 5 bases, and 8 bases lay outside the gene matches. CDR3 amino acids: CASSSGTRVYEQFF. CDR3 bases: TGTGCCAGCAGTAGCGGGACTAGGGTCTATGAGCAGTTCTTC.

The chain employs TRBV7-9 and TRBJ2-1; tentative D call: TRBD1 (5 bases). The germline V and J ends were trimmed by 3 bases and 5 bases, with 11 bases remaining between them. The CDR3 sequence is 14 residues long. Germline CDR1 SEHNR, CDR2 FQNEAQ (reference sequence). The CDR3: CASSLLGANNEQFF. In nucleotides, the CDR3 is TGTGCCAGCAGCTTGCTAGGGGCCAACAATGAGCAGTTCTTC. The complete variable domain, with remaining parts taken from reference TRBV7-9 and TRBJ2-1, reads DTGVSQNPRHKITKRGQNVTFRCDPISEHNRLYWYRQTLGQGPEFLTYFQNEAQLEKSRLLSDRFSAERPKGSFSTLEIQRTEQGDSAMYLCASSLLGANNEQFFGPGTRLTVL.

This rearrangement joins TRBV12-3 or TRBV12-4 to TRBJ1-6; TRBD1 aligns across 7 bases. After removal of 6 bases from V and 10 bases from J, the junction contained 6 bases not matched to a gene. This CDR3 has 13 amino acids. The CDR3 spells CASRDRRNSPLHF. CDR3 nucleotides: TGTGCCAGCAGGGACAGGAGAAACTCACCCCTCCACTTT.

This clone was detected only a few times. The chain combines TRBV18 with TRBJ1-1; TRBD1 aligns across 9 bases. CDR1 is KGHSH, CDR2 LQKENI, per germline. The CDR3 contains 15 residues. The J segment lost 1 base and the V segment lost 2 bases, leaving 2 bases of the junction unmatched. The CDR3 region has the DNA TGTGCCAGCTCACCAAGGACAGGGGCGAACACTGAAGCTTTCTTT. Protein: CASSPRTGANTEAFF.

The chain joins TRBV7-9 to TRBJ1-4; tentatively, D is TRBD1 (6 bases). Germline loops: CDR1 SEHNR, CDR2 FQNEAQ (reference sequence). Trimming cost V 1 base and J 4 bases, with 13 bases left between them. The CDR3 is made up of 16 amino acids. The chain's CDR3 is CASSLVTGTSNEKLFF. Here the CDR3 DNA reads TGTGCCAGCAGCTTAGTGACCGGGACAAGTAATGAAAAACTGTTTTTT.

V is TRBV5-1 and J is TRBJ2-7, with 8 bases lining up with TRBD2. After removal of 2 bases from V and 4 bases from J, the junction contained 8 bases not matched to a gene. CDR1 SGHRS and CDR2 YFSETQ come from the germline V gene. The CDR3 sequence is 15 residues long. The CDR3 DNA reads TGCGCCAGCAGCTTCACCGGGAGGGCCGGGTACGAGCAGTACTTC. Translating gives CASSFTGRAGYEQYF.

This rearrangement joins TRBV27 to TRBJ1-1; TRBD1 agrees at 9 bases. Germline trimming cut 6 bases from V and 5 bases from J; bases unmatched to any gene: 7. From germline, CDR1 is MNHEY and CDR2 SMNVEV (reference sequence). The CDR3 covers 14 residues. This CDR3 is CASRGQGIWTEAFF. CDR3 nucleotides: TGTGCCAGCAGAGGACAGGGGATATGGACTGAAGCTTTCTTT.

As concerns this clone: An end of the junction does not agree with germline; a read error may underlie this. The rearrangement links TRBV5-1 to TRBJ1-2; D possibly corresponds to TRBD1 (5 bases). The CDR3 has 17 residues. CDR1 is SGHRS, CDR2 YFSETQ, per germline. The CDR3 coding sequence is TGCGCCAGCAGCCTGGGACCGAGCAATACCCTCTATGGCTACGGGGACTTC. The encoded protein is CASSLGPSNTLYGYGDF.